These 30 T cell receptor beta chains were all obtained from the same sample, sequenced in a study of cytomegalovirus exposure and HLA in healthy donors. The PCR used 60 Vbeta and 13 Jbeta primers. Assay: immunoSEQ multiplex PCR; the TCRdb copy retains only in-frame clones and omits some. The repertoire has around 250,000 clones, roughly 91% of them found once; the top ten carry about 1.7%. The specimen was PBMCs. These receptors were collected from a girl aged 2-10 years in good health and CMV-seronegative.

V is TRBV7-2 and J is TRBJ1-1; no clear D. This CDR3 comprises 16 residues. The germline gives CDR1 SGHTA, CDR2 FQGNSA. V shed 5 bases and J shed 4 bases, with 20 bases lying between them. CDR3 sequence (DNA): TGTGCCAGCAGCGAATCGAACCCCACTCCGAGCACTGAAGCTTTCTTT. Residues: CASSESNPTPSTEAFF.

The CDR3 DNA reads TGTGCCAGCAGCTTACGCGATCAGCCCCAGCATTTT. It codes for CASSLRDQPQHF. This chain uses TRBV5-6 with TRBJ1-5; D is ambiguous. V was cut by 2 bases and J by 5 bases, with 5 bases left in between. CDR1 is SGHDT and CDR2 is YYEEEE in the germline V gene. This CDR3 has 12 residues. The full variable domain, rest sourced from reference TRBV5-6 and TRBJ1-5, is DAGVTQSPTHLIKTRGQQVTLRCSPKSGHDTVSWYQQALGQGPQFIFQYYEEEERQRGNFPDRFSGHQFPNYSSELNVNALLLGDSALYLCASSLRDQPQHFGDGTRLSIL.

Comment on this clone: The junction and the germline gene differ at one end; a read error may be behind it. The rearrangement links TRBV10-3 to TRBJ1-6, with a tentative D call TRBD1 (5 bases). CDR3 length: 14 residues. Germline loops: CDR1 ENHRY, CDR2 SYGVKD. This CDR3 is CAIRESRDNSPLHF. Here the CDR3 DNA reads TGTGCCATCAGGGAGTCCAGGGATAATTCACCCCTCCACTTT.

V usage is TRBV5-1 and J usage is TRBJ1-1; 9 nucleotides align to TRBD1. The CDR3 contains 17 residues. Germline V lookup: CDR1 SGHRS, CDR2 YFSETQ. Germline trimming cut 0 bases from V and 4 bases from J; bases unmatched to any gene: 10. The CDR3 here is CASSLEPGQGPGTEAFF. In DNA, the CDR3 is TGCGCCAGCAGCTTGGAACCGGGACAGGGTCCGGGCACTGAAGCTTTCTTT.

The gene calls are TRBV7-2 and TRBJ1-1; D gene uncertain. Between the trimmed V and J ends, which lost 4 bases and 1 base, there was a span of 10 bases. Germline-derived CDR1 and CDR2 are SGHTA and FQGNSA. The CDR3 is made up of 14 amino acids. CDR3 protein: CASSSEAGNTEAFF. In DNA form, the CDR3 reads TGTGCCAGCAGCTCCGAGGCGGGGAACACTGAAGCTTTCTTT.

The chain uses TRBV6-4 and TRBJ2-3; 9 bases match TRBD2. The CDR3 extends over 16 amino acids. CDR1 MRHNA and CDR2 SNTAGT come from the germline V gene. J gave up 0 bases and V 3 bases, and 4 bases lay outside the gene matches. The chain's CDR3 is CASSERGGSSTDTQYF. DNA of the CDR3: TGTGCCAGCAGTGAGCGGGGGGGCTCTAGCACAGATACGCAGTATTTT.

The rearrangement joins TRBV12-5 to TRBJ2-3; D is uncertain. The V gene lost 5 bases and the J gene lost 2 bases, with 14 bases spanning the gap. The CDR3 length is 15 residues. CDR1 and CDR2 (germline): LGHNT, FRNRAP. CDR3 sequence (DNA): TGTGCTAGTGGTGGAGCCCGCAGACCCACAGATACGCAGTATTTT. Protein sequence: CASGGARRPTDTQYF.

The chain employs TRBV27 and TRBJ1-5; maybe TRBD1 (5 bases). V lost 0 bases and J 3 bases, leaving 6 bases between the germline ends. CDR1 MNHEY and CDR2 SMNVEV come from the germline V gene (reference sequence). The CDR3 is 14 amino acids. The CDR3 coding sequence is TGTGCCAGCAGTTTATCAGGGGTCAATCAGCCCCAGCATTTT. Protein sequence: CASSLSGVNQPQHF.

This clone was seen more than once but under ten times. The chain carries TRBV6-5 and TRBJ2-1; TRBD1 aligns across 9 bases. J lost 1 base, V lost 6 bases, and 4 bases had no gene match. CDR3 length: 15 amino acids. The germline CDR1 and CDR2 sequences are MNHEY and SVGAGI. The CDR3 sequence: CASRATGGSYNEQFF. The CDR3 nucleotides read TGTGCCAGCAGAGCGACAGGGGGATCCTACAATGAGCAGTTCTTC.

The chain combines TRBV28 with TRBJ1-2, with TRBD1 identical over 8 bases. Germline V gives CDR1 MDHEN, CDR2 SYDVKM. After removal of 2 bases from V and 8 bases from J, the junction contained 7 bases not matched to a gene. This CDR3 is 14 amino acids long. CDR3 amino acids: CASSLQGAAYGYTF. The CDR3 DNA is TGTGCCAGCAGTTTACAGGGGGCGGCTTACGGCTACACCTTC.

This chain uses TRBV27 with TRBJ2-5; 8 bases fit TRBD1. The DNA end is more similar to TRBJ2-7, so the J call may be wrong. The CDR3 covers 14 residues. The germline gives CDR1 MNHEY, CDR2 SMNVEV (reference sequence). CDR3 nucleotide sequence: TGTGCCAGCAGTTTAAGACAGGGGATGAACGAGCAGTACTTC. Protein sequence: CASSLRQGMNEQYF.

J is TRBJ1-5 and V is TRBV12-5; 7 positions match TRBD1. From germline, CDR1 is LGHNT and CDR2 FRNRAP. CDR3 size: 14 residues. V shed 4 bases and J 6 bases; nucleotides not matched to a gene: 6. CDR3 nucleotide sequence: TGTGCTAGTGGTTCGGGGCGGACAGGTCAGCCCCAGCATTTT. This codes for CASGSGRTGQPQHF.

This clone has just one count. The genes are TRBV6-5 and TRBJ2-4, with D maybe TRBD2 (5 bases). V lost 2 bases, J lost 0 bases, and 5 bases lay in between. Germline V gene data show CDR1 as MNHEY and CDR2 as SVGAGI. The CDR3 sequence is 14 residues long. The CDR3: CASSYGLAKNIQYF. Here the CDR3 DNA reads TGTGCCAGCAGTTACGGACTAGCCAAAAACATTCAGTACTTC.

The gene calls are TRBV28 and TRBJ1-6; no clear D. Germline V gene data show CDR1 as MDHEN and CDR2 as SYDVKM. Trimming removed 1 base from V and 0 bases from J, with 7 bases in between. The CDR3 loop spans 16 amino acids. The CDR3 loop is CASSLSGSSYNSPLHF. Here the CDR3 DNA reads TGTGCCAGCAGTTTATCAGGAAGCTCCTATAATTCACCCCTCCACTTT.

The chain links TRBV5-1 to TRBJ2-3; D gene unclear. This CDR3 has 15 amino acids. The germline V and J ends were trimmed by 1 base and 0 bases, with 9 bases remaining between them. CDR1 SGHRS and CDR2 YFSETQ come from the germline V gene. CDR3 loop: CASSLSTVSTDTQYF. The CDR3 DNA follows: TGCGCCAGCAGCTTGTCTACGGTGAGCACAGATACGCAGTATTTT. The complete variable domain, with remaining parts taken from reference TRBV5-1 and TRBJ2-3, reads KAGVTQTPRYLIKTRGQQVTLSCSPISGHRSVSWYQQTPGQGLQFLFEYFSETQRNKGNFPGRFSGRQFSNSRSEMNVSTLELGDSALYLCASSLSTVSTDTQYFGPGTRLTVL.

The chain has TRBV5-4 and TRBJ1-2; 9 nucleotides align to TRBD1. V gave up 3 bases and J gave up 12 bases; unmatched junction bases: 6. This CDR3 has 12 residues. CDR1 is SGHNT, CDR2 YYREEE, per germline (reference sequence). CDR3 region: CASSSTGTGNTF. The CDR3 coding sequence is TGTGCCAGCAGCTCGACCGGGACAGGGAACACCTTC.

This chain links TRBV7-2 with TRBJ2-3; D is possibly TRBD2 (5 bases). V was trimmed by 3 bases and J by 2 bases, leaving 6 bases between them. Per the germline V gene, CDR1 is SGHTA and CDR2 is FQGNSA. The CDR3 runs 13 residues. The CDR3 sequence is CASSFGITDTQYF. DNA for the CDR3: TGTGCCAGCAGCTTCGGGATCACAGATACGCAGTATTTT.

The CDR3 spells CASSLVAGGPVEQYF. CDR3 sequence (DNA): TGTGCCAGCAGCTTGGTCGCGGGAGGGCCTGTCGAGCAGTACTTC. The J gene is TRBJ2-7, the V gene TRBV5-4; 9 bases map to TRBD2. Germline CDR1 SGHNT, CDR2 YYREEE (reference sequence). Trimming removed 0 bases from V and 6 bases from J; junction bases left unmatched: 7. This CDR3 spans 15 amino acids.

The chain carries TRBV12-5 and TRBJ2-1; 12 bases line up with TRBD2. The germline V gene encodes CDR1 LGHNT and CDR2 FRNRAP. V was pared by 1 base and J by 5 bases, with 15 bases of the junction left unmatched. The CDR3 length is 20 residues. The CDR3 bases are TGTGCTAGTGGTTTGGCAGGAAACCTCAATGGACTAGCGGGGCACAATGAGCAGTTCTTC. It encodes CASGLAGNLNGLAGHNEQFF.

The V and J genes are TRBV7-9 and TRBJ2-7; the match to TRBD1 covers 9 bases. CDR3 length: 16 residues. V was clipped by 1 base and J by 2 bases; unmatched bases: 6. Germline V lookup: CDR1 SEHNR, CDR2 FQNEAQ (reference sequence). The DNA of the CDR3 is TGTGCCAGCAGCTTAGGCCCGGGACAGGGACCCTACGAGCAGTACTTC. Translation: CASSLGPGQGPYEQYF.

The gene calls are TRBV6-5 and TRBJ1-5; D is unresolved. Trimming left V 10 bases short and J 1 base short, with 17 bases between. This CDR3 is 15 amino acids long. Per the germline V gene, CDR1 is MNHEY and CDR2 is SVGAGI. CDR3 protein: CATRPRGPSNQPQHF. The CDR3 DNA is TGTGCCACCCGACCGCGGGGTCCAAGCAATCAGCCCCAGCATTTT.

V usage is TRBV5-1 and J usage is TRBJ1-6, with D perhaps TRBD1 (5 bases). The length of the CDR3 is 14 residues. Deletions cut 4 bases from V and 7 bases from J, with 12 bases between. Germline V gene data show CDR1 as SGHRS and CDR2 as YFSETQ. CDR3 region: CASSLDIANSPLHF. CDR3 coding DNA: TGCGCCAGCAGCCTGGACATAGCAAATTCACCCCTCCACTTT. Full variable domain (missing parts from reference TRBV5-1 and TRBJ1-6): KAGVTQTPRYLIKTRGQQVTLSCSPISGHRSVSWYQQTPGQGLQFLFEYFSETQRNKGNFPGRFSGRQFSNSRSEMNVSTLELGDSALYLCASSLDIANSPLHFGNGTRLTVT.

The chain couples TRBV19 to TRBJ1-4; D is unresolved. CDR1 LNHDA and CDR2 SQIVND come from the germline V gene (reference sequence). V was cut by 4 bases and J by 12 bases, with 12 bases left in between. CDR3 size: 12 residues. Here the CDR3 reads CASSNLKRELFF. The CDR3 DNA follows: TGTGCCAGTAGTAACCTCAAGAGAGAACTGTTTTTT.

The chain has TRBV7-8 and TRBJ2-7, with D possibly being TRBD1 (6 bases). Trimming removed 2 bases at V and 4 bases at J, with 15 bases between. This CDR3 has 15 residues. Germline loops: CDR1 SGHVS, CDR2 FQNEAQ. The CDR3 is CASSLFRGFGYEQYF. CDR3 nucleotides: TGTGCCAGCAGCTTATTCAGGGGTTTTGGGTACGAGCAGTACTTC.

The V call is TRBV27, the J call TRBJ1-2; TRBD1 agrees at 8 bases. This CDR3 comprises 17 residues. Germline V lookup: CDR1 MNHEY, CDR2 SMNVEV (reference sequence). V was clipped by 5 bases and J by 6 bases; unmatched bases: 17. The CDR3 spells CASSTGQGHYLGDGYTF. The CDR3 coding sequence is TGTGCCAGCAGTACAGGACAGGGCCACTACTTAGGTGATGGCTACACCTTC.

The V gene is TRBV30, the J gene TRBJ2-2; 10 positions match TRBD2. The CDR3 spans 16 residues. Germline CDR1 reads GTSNPN; CDR2 reads SVGIG (reference sequence). V shed 3 bases, J shed 5 bases, and the junction held 9 bases outside the gene matches. The CDR3 bases are TGTGCCTGGAGGTTCTTAGCGGGAGGCATAACCGGGGAGCTGTTTTTT. Protein product: CAWRFLAGGITGELFF.

The rearrangement uses TRBV5-1 and TRBJ1-1; the D gene is possibly TRBD1 (5 bases). Germline assignment: CDR1 SGHRS and CDR2 YFSETQ. The V end lost 3 bases, the J end lost 6 bases, and 9 bases lay between the germline ends. The CDR3 totals 12 residues. The CDR3 nucleotides are TGCGCCAGCAGCTCCGCAGGGCCTGAAGCTTTCTTT. Residues: CASSSAGPEAFF. The full variable domain, in which reference TRBV5-1 and TRBJ1-1 provide the parts outside the CDR3, is KAGVTQTPRYLIKTRGQQVTLSCSPISGHRSVSWYQQTPGQGLQFLFEYFSETQRNKGNFPGRFSGRQFSNSRSEMNVSTLELGDSALYLCASSSAGPEAFFGQGTRLTVV.

CDR3 region: CASSVNRERDTQYF. CDR3 nucleotide sequence: TGTGCCAGCAGTGTCAACAGGGAGCGGGATACGCAGTATTTT. This chain connects TRBV6-1 to TRBJ2-3, with D perhaps TRBD1 (6 bases). The germline V gene encodes CDR1 MNHNS and CDR2 SASEGT. The V end was cut by 4 bases, the J end by 6 bases, with 14 bases between. The CDR3 is 14 amino acids.

This clone occurred a few times. This chain links TRBV10-2 with TRBJ2-3; TRBD2 agrees at 14 bases. J gave up 4 bases and V 7 bases, and 7 bases lay outside the gene matches. Germline V CDR1 and CDR2: WSHSY, SAAADI. The CDR3 is 16 residues long. DNA of the CDR3: TGCGCCAGCACCAGACTAGCGGGGGGGGTTGCAGATACGCAGTATTTT. Translated: CASTRLAGGVADTQYF.

The chain combines TRBV12-1 with TRBJ1-1; TRBD1, as called in the table, went unchecked against the DNA. TRBV12-1 is tagged as a pseudogene. CDR3 length: 12 amino acids. The CDR3 loop is CASSFTGGEAFF. CDR3 nucleotides: TGTGCCAGCAGCTTTACAGGGGGCGAAGCTTTCTTT.